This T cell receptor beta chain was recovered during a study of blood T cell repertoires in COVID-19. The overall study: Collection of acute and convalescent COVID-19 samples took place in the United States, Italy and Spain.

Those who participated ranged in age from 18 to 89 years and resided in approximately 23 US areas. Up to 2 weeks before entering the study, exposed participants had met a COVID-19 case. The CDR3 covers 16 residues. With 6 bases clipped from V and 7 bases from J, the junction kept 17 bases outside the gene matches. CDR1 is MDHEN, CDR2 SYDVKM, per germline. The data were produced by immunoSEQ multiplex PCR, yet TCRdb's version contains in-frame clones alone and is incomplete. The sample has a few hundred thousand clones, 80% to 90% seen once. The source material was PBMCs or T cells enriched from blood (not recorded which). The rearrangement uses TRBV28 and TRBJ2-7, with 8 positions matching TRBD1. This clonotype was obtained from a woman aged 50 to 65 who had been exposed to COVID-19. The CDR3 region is CASSNSPGQVSVEQYF. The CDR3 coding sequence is TGTGCCAGCAGCAACAGCCCGGGACAGGTCTCCGTGGAGCAGTACTTC.